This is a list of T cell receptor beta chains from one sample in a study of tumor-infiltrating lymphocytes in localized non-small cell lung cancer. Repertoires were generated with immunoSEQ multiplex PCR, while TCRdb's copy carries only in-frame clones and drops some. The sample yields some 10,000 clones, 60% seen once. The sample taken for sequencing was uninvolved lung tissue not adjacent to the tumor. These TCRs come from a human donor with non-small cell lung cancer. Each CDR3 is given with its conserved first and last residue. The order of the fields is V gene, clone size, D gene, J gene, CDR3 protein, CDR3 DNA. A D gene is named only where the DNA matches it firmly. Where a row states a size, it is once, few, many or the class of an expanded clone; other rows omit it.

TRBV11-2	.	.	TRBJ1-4	CASSLWDTNEKLFF	TGTGCCAGCAGCTTATGGGACACAAATGAAAAACTGTTTTTT
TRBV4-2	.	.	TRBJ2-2	CAVRGNTNTGELFF	TGTGCCGTCCGCGGGAATACGAACACCGGGGAGCTGTTTTTT
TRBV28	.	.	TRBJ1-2	CASSPGSRINYGYTF	TGTGCCAGCAGCCCAGGATCCAGAATTAACTATGGCTACACCTTC
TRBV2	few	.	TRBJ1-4	CASSPSGQNEKLFF	TGTGCCAGCAGTCCTTCAGGACAGAATGAAAAACTGTTTTTT
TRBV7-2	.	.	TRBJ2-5	CASSLAGVRETQYF	TGTGCCAGCAGCTTAGCAGGGGTTCGGGAGACCCAGTACTTC
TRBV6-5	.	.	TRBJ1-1	CASSYSERLNTEAFF	TGTGCCAGCAGTTACTCGGAACGCCTGAACACTGAAGCTTTCTTT
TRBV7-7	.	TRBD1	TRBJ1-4	CASSLNRGDEKLFF	TGTGCTAGCAGCCTAAACAGGGGGGATGAAAAACTGTTTTTT
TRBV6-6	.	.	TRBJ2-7	CASSLGREQYF	TGTGCCAGCAGTTTGGGGCGGGAGCAGTACTTC
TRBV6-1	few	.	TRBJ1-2	CASSVQVYGYTF	TGTGCCAGCAGTGTACAGGTTTATGGCTACACCTTC
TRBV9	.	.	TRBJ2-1	CASSVEGLTYNEQFF	TGTGCCAGCAGCGTAGAGGGCCTAACGTACAATGAGCAGTTCTTC
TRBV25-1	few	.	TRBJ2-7	CASSGNTYEQYF	TGTGCCAGCAGTGGTAACACCTACGAGCAGTACTTC
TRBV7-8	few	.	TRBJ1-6	CASTQGPYSPLHF	TGTGCCAGCACACAGGGTCCGTATTCACCCCTCCACTTT
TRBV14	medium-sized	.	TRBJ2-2	CASRLTTSLHGELFF	TGTGCCAGCAGACTAACCACTAGCCTTCACGGGGAGCTGTTTTTT
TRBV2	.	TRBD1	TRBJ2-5	CASSVGPGQGVQETQYF	TGTGCCAGCAGTGTGGGGCCGGGACAGGGAGTTCAAGAGACCCAGTACTTC
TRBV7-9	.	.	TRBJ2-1	CASSSPGGPYNEQFF	TGTGCCAGCAGCTCACCCGGGGGGCCGTACAATGAGCAGTTCTTC
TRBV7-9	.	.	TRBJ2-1	CASSDRDGKNEQFF	TGTGCCAGCAGCGACCGGGACGGGAAGAATGAGCAGTTCTTC
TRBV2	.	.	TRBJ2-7	CASREGTYYYEQYF	TGTGCCAGCAGGGAGGGGACTTACTACTACGAGCAGTACTTC
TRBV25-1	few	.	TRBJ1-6	CASSEYRNSPLHF	TGTGCCAGCAGTGAGTACAGGAATTCACCCCTCCACTTT
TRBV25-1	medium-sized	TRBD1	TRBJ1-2	CASSDNTGTGVSGYTF	TGTGCCAGCAGTGACAACACCGGGACAGGCGTAAGTGGCTACACCTTC
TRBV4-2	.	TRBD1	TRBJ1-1	CASSQDQGADTEAFF	TGTGCCAGCAGCCAAGATCAGGGGGCGGACACTGAAGCTTTCTTT
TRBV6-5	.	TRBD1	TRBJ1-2	CASSFDRGSNYGYTF	TGTGCCAGCAGTTTCGACAGGGGGTCTAACTATGGCTACACCTTC
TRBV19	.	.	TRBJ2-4	CASSIGGKNIQYF	TGTGCCAGTAGTATAGGGGGCAAAAACATTCAGTACTTC
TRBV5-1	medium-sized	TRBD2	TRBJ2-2	CASRSGGVTGELFF	TGCGCCAGCCGTAGCGGGGGAGTCACCGGGGAGCTGTTTTTT
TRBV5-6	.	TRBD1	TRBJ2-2	CASSLEQGSNTGELFF	TGTGCCAGCAGCTTGGAACAGGGGTCGAACACCGGGGAGCTGTTTTTT
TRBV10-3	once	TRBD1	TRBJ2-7	CASAGGHEQYF	TGTGCCTCCGCAGGGGGCCACGAGCAGTACTTC
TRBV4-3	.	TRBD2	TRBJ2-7	CASSRGRGREREEQYF	TGCGCCAGCAGCCGAGGGAGGGGACGGGAACGTGAGGAGCAGTACTTC
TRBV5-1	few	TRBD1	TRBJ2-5	CASSAGTGASRETQYF	TGCGCCAGCAGCGCCGGGACAGGGGCTTCGCGGGAGACCCAGTACTTC
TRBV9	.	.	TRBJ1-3	CASSPRISSGNTIYF	TGTGCCAGCAGCCCTCGCATATCCTCTGGAAACACCATATATTTT
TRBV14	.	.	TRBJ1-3	CASSQTGNTIYF	TGTGCCAGCAGCCAAACGGGAAACACCATATATTTT
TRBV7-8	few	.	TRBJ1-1	CASSFAGATEAFF	TGTGCCAGCAGCTTTGCGGGGGCTACTGAAGCTTTCTTT
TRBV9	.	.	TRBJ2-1	CASSVVRYSYNEQFF	TGTGCCAGCAGCGTAGTTCGTTACAGCTACAATGAGCAGTTCTTC
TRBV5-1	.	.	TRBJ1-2	CASSETGINYGYTF	TGCGCCAGCAGCGAGACGGGAATTAACTATGGCTACACCTTC
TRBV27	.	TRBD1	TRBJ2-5	CASSLLGQRAQETQYF	TGTGCCAGCAGTTTGCTGGGACAGCGCGCCCAAGAGACCCAGTACTTC
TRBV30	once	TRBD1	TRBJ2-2	CAWVPGQPNTGELFF	TGTGCCTGGGTCCCGGGACAGCCGAACACCGGGGAGCTGTTTTTT
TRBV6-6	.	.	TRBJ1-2	CASNSNGQSYGYTF	TGTGCCAGCAACTCAAACGGACAGTCATATGGCTACACCTTC
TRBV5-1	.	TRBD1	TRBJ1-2	CASSKDRRDNYGYTF	TGCGCCAGCAGCAAGGACAGGCGCGATAACTATGGCTACACCTTC
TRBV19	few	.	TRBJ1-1	CASSMRPLGRRNTEAFF	TGTGCCAGTAGTATGCGGCCCCTCGGACGGAGGAACACTGAAGCTTTCTTT
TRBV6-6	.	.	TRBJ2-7	CASSYRAFYEQYF	TGTGCCAGCAGTTACCGGGCCTTCTACGAGCAGTACTTC
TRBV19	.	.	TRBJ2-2	CASSDPYVRDRLGELFF	TGTGCCAGTAGCGACCCATATGTCAGGGATCGGTTGGGGGAGCTGTTTTTT
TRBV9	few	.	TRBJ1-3	CASSVEGQGRNTIYF	TGTGCCAGCAGCGTCGAGGGGCAGGGGAGAAACACCATATATTTT
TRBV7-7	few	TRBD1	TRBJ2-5	CASSPTGGKETQYF	TGTGCTAGCAGCCCGACAGGGGGTAAAGAGACCCAGTACTTC